One and the same sample provided the 22 T cell receptor beta chains below, sequenced in a study of early T cells in non-severe SARS-CoV-2 infection. TCRdb reprocessed the 5' RACE reads with MiXCR, giving one entry per CDR3 protein. The data hold 55,000 to 75,000 distinct CDR3 sequences, with approximately 7.7% observed a single time. Sequenced input: whole blood. The receptor source for this set is an adult who was a healthcare worker with PCR-confirmed SARS-CoV-2 infection or an uninfected control (not recorded which).

This clonotype turned up a few times. The chain uses TRBV29-1 and TRBJ2-1, with 9 bases matching TRBD2. Trimming at V came to 2 bases and at J to 3 bases, leaving 5 bases not matched to a gene. CDR1 is SQVTM and CDR2 is ANQGSEA in the germline V gene. This CDR3 has 15 residues. In nucleotides, the CDR3 is TGCAGCGTTGAACAGGTAGCGGGAGTCTACAATGAGCAGTTCTTC. This translates into CSVEQVAGVYNEQFF.

This clonotype was counted ten times or more. J is TRBJ2-1 and V is TRBV3-1; D remains unclear. The ends were cut back, 3 bases at V and 5 bases at J, with 11 bases in the middle. This CDR3 is 14 amino acids long. CDR1 is LGHDT, CDR2 YNNKEL, per germline (reference sequence). DNA for the CDR3: TGTGCCAGCAGCCATAGTCGGGCCAACAATGAGCAGTTCTTC. This encodes CASSHSRANNEQFF.

There are a few counts of this clonotype. This chain connects TRBV20-1 to TRBJ2-6, with 14 bases aligning to TRBD2. V shed 3 bases and J 3 bases; nucleotides not matched to a gene: 4. This CDR3 has 17 amino acids. The germline gives CDR1 DFQATT, CDR2 SNEGSKA (reference sequence). The CDR3 coding sequence is TGCAGTGCTAGGGGACTAGCGGGAGTAATTGGGGCCAACGTCCTGACTTTC. This codes for CSARGLAGVIGANVLTF.

This clonotype was counted a few times. This rearrangement joins TRBV6-5 to TRBJ2-4; weak D call: TRBD1 (5 bases). CDR3 size: 13 residues. Germline V gene sequence: CDR1 MNHEY, CDR2 SVGAGI. Between the trimmed V and J ends, which lost 5 bases and 5 bases, there was a span of 10 bases. The CDR3 is CASSRTLENIQYF. The CDR3 bases are TGTGCCAGCAGTAGGACACTGGAAAACATTCAGTACTTC.

This clonotype was detected ten times or more. The chain carries TRBV29-1 and TRBJ2-1; 7 bases map to TRBD2. Germline V gene data show CDR1 as SQVTM and CDR2 as ANQGSEA. CDR3 length equals 16 residues. V trimming: 7 bases; J trimming: 1 base; junction bases outside the gene matches: 13. DNA for the CDR3: TGCAGCGCTCAAGGGGCGGGAGACTGGTCCTACAATGAGCAGTTCTTC. This codes for CSAQGAGDWSYNEQFF.

The genes are TRBV6-2 or TRBV6-3 and TRBJ2-7, with 7 bases aligning to TRBD1. The CDR3 spans 14 residues. Germline loops: CDR1 MNHEY, CDR2 SVGEGT. V gave up 6 bases and J gave up 1 base; unmatched junction bases: 6. The CDR3 nucleotides read TGTGCCAGCAGCACGGGACAGCCATCCTACGAGCAGTACTTC. This gives the protein CASSTGQPSYEQYF.

This clonotype was recorded a few times. J is TRBJ2-2 and V is TRBV18; 9 nucleotides match TRBD2. This CDR3 is 16 amino acids long. V shed 1 base, J shed 4 bases, and the junction held 4 bases outside the gene matches. The V gene's germline CDR1 is KGHSH and CDR2 LQKENI. The CDR3 coding sequence is TGTGCCAGCTCACCACGGGGACTAGCCTTCACCGGGGAGCTGTTTTTT. It is translated as CASSPRGLAFTGELFF.

There are many counts of this clonotype. This chain joins TRBV7-6 and TRBJ2-1; tentative D call: TRBD1 (6 bases). The CDR3 runs to 15 residues. V shed 1 base and J shed 7 bases, with 14 bases lying between them. CDR1 and CDR2 (germline): SGHVS, FNYEAQ. CDR3 in amino acids: CASSLVGQSGNEQFF. The CDR3 DNA reads as TGTGCCAGCAGCTTAGTAGGACAGTCGGGAAATGAGCAGTTCTTC. Full variable domain (remainder filled in from reference TRBV7-6 and TRBJ2-1): GAGVSQSPRYKVTKRGQDVALRCDPISGHVSLYWYRQALGQGPEFLTYFNYEAQQDKSGLPNDRFSAERPEGSISTLTIQRTEQRDSAMYRCASSLVGQSGNEQFFGPGTRLTVL.

This clonotype appeared a few times. The gene calls are TRBV5-1 and TRBJ2-3, with D perhaps matching TRBD1 or TRBD2 (5 bases each). The germline V and J ends were trimmed by 4 bases and 2 bases, with 11 bases remaining between them. The germline CDR1 and CDR2 sequences are SGHRS and YFSETQ. The CDR3 sequence is 14 residues long. The CDR3 coding sequence is TGCGCCAGCAGCCCGAGAGGGGACACAGATACGCAGTATTTT. Residues: CASSPRGDTDTQYF. Filled out from reference TRBV5-1 and TRBJ2-3, the complete variable domain reads KAGVTQTPRYLIKTRGQQVTLSCSPISGHRSVSWYQQTPGQGLQFLFEYFSETQRNKGNFPGRFSGRQFSNSRSEMNVSTLELGDSALYLCASSPRGDTDTQYFGPGTRLTVL.

At least ten counts were recorded for this clonotype. The rearrangement joins TRBV27 to TRBJ2-5, with 11 nucleotides matching TRBD1. Germline V gene data show CDR1 as MNHEY and CDR2 as SMNVEV (reference sequence). This CDR3 has 15 amino acids. V was clipped by 3 bases and J by 4 bases; unmatched bases: 4. CDR3 DNA sequence: TGTGCCAGCAGTTTGAAAGGGACAGGGGGAGAGACCCAGTACTTC. This sequence encodes CASSLKGTGGETQYF.

In its sample, this clonotype was seen a few times. The chain couples TRBV7-2 to TRBJ2-5, with 7 bases lining up with TRBD2. With 3 bases clipped from V and 5 bases from J, the junction kept 9 bases outside the gene matches. This CDR3 region has 15 residues. CDR1 SGHTA and CDR2 FQGNSA come from the germline V gene. CDR3 DNA sequence: TGTGCCAGCAGCTTTTCCGGGGGGTCATTGGAGACCCAGTACTTC. Its translation: CASSFSGGSLETQYF.

The chain has TRBV6-5 and TRBJ1-3; no clear D gene. Trimming removed 0 bases at V and 2 bases at J, with 11 bases between. This CDR3 contains 16 residues. Germline loops: CDR1 MNHEY, CDR2 SVGAGI. The CDR3 spells CASSYSARATGNTIYF. The DNA of the CDR3 is TGTGCCAGCAGTTACTCGGCCAGAGCAACTGGAAACACCATATATTTT.

The chain combines TRBV13 with TRBJ1-1, with unresolved D. The CDR3 length is 15 residues. V dropped 5 bases and J dropped 1 base, with 14 bases sitting between them. CDR1 is PRHDT, CDR2 FYEKMQ, per germline (reference sequence). This chain's CDR3 is CASSAIISRNTEAFF. The CDR3 DNA reads as TGTGCCAGCAGCGCTATCATCAGCAGGAACACTGAAGCTTTCTTT.

This clonotype has ten or more counts. In nucleotides, the CDR3 is TGTGCCAGCAGCCCTCGAGGCGGGAGCTCCTACAATGAGCAGTTCTTC. Protein sequence: CASSPRGGSSYNEQFF. The rearrangement joins TRBV7-8 to TRBJ2-1; 7 bases fit TRBD2. Germline V gene lookup returns CDR1 SGHVS and CDR2 FQNEAQ. The CDR3 is 16 residues long. The junction had 7 bases not matched to a gene; V was cut back by 5 bases and J by 0 bases.

This clonotype showed up many times. The chain employs TRBV20-1 and TRBJ2-7; 8 bases match TRBD2. The junction had 10 bases not matched to a gene; V was cut back by 5 bases and J by 1 base. This CDR3 has 15 amino acids. Germline V gives CDR1 DFQATT, CDR2 SNEGSKA (reference sequence). This CDR3 is CSAGLVRGVSYEQYF. In DNA form, the CDR3 reads TGCAGTGCTGGGCTAGTGCGGGGGGTTTCCTACGAGCAGTACTTC.

In its sample, this clonotype was seen many times. The V and J genes are TRBV20-1 and TRBJ1-6; D perhaps matches TRBD1 (5 bases). The germline CDR1 and CDR2 sequences are DFQATT and SNEGSKA (reference sequence). This CDR3 is 16 amino acids long. The ends were cut back, 6 bases at V and 5 bases at J, with 20 bases in the middle. Here the CDR3 DNA reads TGCAGTGCCTCACCCCCCCCGGGACGGAATAATTCACCCCTCCACTTT. Protein: CSASPPPGRNNSPLHF.

There are many counts of this clonotype. V gene TRBV30 combines with J gene TRBJ1-5; D unresolved. V lost 4 bases and J lost 3, with 10 bases in between. This CDR3 comprises 13 residues. Looked up from germline, CDR1 is GTSNPN and CDR2 is SVGIG (reference sequence). In nucleotides, the CDR3 is TGTGCCTGGACAAGAGGGATCAATCAGCCCCAGCATTTT. Protein product: CAWTRGINQPQHF.

This clonotype showed up many times. V gene TRBV24-1 combines with J gene TRBJ2-2; 12 bases agree with TRBD2. The germline gives CDR1 KGHDR, CDR2 SFDVKD. V was pared by 3 bases and J by 3 bases, with 4 bases of the junction left unmatched. The CDR3 spans 17 residues. This CDR3 reads CATSDPTSGSDTGELFF. DNA of the CDR3: TGTGCCACCAGTGATCCGACTAGCGGGAGTGACACCGGGGAGCTGTTTTTT.

Concerning this clonotype itself: A much more abundant neighbour one base away suggests this may be a read error. The chain is built from TRBV12-3 or TRBV12-4 and TRBJ2-5; D perhaps matches TRBD2 (6 bases). The CDR3 sequence is 14 residues long. The CDR3 DNA reads as TGTGCCAGCAGTCCAACCGGGGGAGGAGAGACCAAGTACTTC. Its protein product is CASSPTGGGETKYF.

This clonotype was detected ten times or more. This chain links TRBV29-1 with TRBJ2-7; no firm D call. This CDR3 is built from 13 residues. V gave up 6 bases and J gave up 5 bases, with 17 bases separating them. CDR1 SQVTM and CDR2 ANQGSEA come from the germline V gene. Here the CDR3 reads CSVTFAGTHEQYF. CDR3 nucleotide sequence: TGCAGCGTGACCTTTGCAGGCACCCACGAGCAGTACTTC.

This clonotype has more than one count but fewer than ten. The chain links TRBV24-1 to TRBJ2-2; maybe TRBD1 (6 bases). Trimming pared 9 bases from V and 2 bases from J, leaving 9 bases between. CDR1 and CDR2 from the germline V gene are KGHDR and SFDVKD. The CDR3 extends over 13 amino acids. Written as DNA, the CDR3 is TGTGCCACCCGGGACACTAACACCGGGGAGCTGTTTTTT. Residues: CATRDTNTGELFF.

This clonotype appeared many times. V gene TRBV28 combines with J gene TRBJ2-3; 9 bases are shared with TRBD2. The CDR3 is 18 residues long. Per the germline V gene, CDR1 is MDHEN and CDR2 is SYDVKM. V shed 6 bases and J 8 bases; nucleotides not matched to a gene: 21. CDR3 bases: TGTGCCAGCAGCTTAGGAGATGGACTAGCGCTTTCAAGGGGTACGCAGTATTTT. It specifies CASSLGDGLALSRGTQYF.